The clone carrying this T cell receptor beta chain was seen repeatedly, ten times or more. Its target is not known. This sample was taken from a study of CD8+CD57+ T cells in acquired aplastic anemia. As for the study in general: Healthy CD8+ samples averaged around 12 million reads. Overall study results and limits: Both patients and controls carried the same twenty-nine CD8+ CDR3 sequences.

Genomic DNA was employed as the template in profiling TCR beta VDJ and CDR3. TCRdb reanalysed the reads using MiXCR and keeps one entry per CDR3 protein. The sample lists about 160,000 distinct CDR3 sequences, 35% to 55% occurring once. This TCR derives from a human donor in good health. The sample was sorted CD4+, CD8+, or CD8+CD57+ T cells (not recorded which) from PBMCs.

The CDR3 sequence: CASNVLQGGNSPLHF. CDR3 DNA: TGTGCCAGCAACGTACTGCAGGGGGGTAATTCACCCCTCCACTTT. The rearrangement joins TRBV6-1 to TRBJ1-6; 7 bases map to TRBD1. The germline gives CDR1 MNHNS, CDR2 SASEGT. The CDR3 is made up of 15 amino acids. Trimming cost V 7 bases and J 6 bases; bases outside gene matches: 9.